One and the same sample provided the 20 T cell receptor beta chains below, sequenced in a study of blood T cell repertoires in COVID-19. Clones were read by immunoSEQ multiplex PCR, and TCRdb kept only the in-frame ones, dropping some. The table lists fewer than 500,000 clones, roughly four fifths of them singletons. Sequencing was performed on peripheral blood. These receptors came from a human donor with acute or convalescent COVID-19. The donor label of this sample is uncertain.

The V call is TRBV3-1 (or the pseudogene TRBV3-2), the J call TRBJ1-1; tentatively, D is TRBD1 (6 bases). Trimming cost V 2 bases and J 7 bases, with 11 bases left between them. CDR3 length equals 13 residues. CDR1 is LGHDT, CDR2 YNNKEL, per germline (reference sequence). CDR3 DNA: TGTGCCAGCAGCCAAACAGGGCGGAATGAAGCTTTCTTT. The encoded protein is CASSQTGRNEAFF.

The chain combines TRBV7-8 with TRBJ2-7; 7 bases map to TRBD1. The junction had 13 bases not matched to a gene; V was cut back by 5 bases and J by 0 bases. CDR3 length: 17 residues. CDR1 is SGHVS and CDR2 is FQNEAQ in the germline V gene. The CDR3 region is CASSPPHPGQSSYEQYF. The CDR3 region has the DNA TGTGCCAGCAGCCCGCCCCACCCGGGACAGAGCTCCTACGAGCAGTACTTC.

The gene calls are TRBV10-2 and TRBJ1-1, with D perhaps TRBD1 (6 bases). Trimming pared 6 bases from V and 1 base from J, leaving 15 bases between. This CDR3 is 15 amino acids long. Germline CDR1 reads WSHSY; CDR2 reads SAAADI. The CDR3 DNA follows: TGCGCCAGCAGAGTGAAGGGGGTCGGGAACACTGAAGCTTTCTTT. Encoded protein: CASRVKGVGNTEAFF.

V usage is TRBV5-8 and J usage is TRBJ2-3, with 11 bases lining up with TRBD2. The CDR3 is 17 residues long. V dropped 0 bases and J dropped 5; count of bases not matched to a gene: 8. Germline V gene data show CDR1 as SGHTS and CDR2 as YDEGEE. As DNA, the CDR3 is TGTGCCAGCAGCTTGGAAGTAGCGGGGGGGCCACGAGATACGCAGTATTTT. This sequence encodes CASSLEVAGGPRDTQYF.

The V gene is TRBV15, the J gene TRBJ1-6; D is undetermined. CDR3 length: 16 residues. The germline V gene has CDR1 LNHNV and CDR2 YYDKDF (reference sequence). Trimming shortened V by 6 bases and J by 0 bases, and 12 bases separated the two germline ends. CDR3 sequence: CATRTIGSSYNSPLHF. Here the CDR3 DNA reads TGTGCCACCAGGACCATTGGGAGCTCCTATAATTCACCCCTCCACTTT.

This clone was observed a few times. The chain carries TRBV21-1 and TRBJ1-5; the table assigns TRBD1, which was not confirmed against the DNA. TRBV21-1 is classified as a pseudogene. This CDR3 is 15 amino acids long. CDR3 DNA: TGTGCCAGCAGCAAATCGAAAAGAGAAGGACAGGGGTCGCGATTT. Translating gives CASSKSKREGQGSRF.

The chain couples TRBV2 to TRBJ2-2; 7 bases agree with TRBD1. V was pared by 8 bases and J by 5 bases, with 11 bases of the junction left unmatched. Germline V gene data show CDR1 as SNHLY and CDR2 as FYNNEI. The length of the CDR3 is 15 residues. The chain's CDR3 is CASLDRARGTGELFF. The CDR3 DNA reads TGTGCCAGCCTTGACAGGGCGCGAGGGACCGGGGAGCTGTTTTTT.

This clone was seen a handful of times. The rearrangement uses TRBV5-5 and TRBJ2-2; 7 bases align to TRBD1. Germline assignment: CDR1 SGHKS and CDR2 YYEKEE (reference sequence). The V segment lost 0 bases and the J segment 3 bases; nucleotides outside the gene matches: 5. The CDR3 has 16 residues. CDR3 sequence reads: CASSLVAGGYTGELFF. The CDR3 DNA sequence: TGTGCCAGCAGCTTGGTGGCAGGGGGATACACCGGGGAGCTGTTTTTT.

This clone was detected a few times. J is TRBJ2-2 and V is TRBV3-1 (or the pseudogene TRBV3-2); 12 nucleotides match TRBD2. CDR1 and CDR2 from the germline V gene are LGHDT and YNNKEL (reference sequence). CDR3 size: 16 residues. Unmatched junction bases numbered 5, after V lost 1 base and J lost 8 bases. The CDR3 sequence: CASSQGLAGVQGELFF. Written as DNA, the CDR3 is TGTGCCAGCAGCCAAGGACTAGCGGGAGTACAGGGGGAGCTGTTTTTT.

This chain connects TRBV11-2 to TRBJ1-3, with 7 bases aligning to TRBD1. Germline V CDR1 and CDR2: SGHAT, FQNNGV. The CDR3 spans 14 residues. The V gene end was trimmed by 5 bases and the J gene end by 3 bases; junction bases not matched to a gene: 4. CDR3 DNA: TGTGCCAGCAGCGACAGGGTTCTTGGAAACACCATATATTTT. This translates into CASSDRVLGNTIYF.

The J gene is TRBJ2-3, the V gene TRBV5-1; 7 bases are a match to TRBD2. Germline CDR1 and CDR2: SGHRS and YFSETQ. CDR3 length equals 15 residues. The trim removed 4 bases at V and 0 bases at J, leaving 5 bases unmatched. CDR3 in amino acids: CASSPPSGSTDTQYF. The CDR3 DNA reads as TGCGCCAGCAGCCCACCTAGCGGTAGCACAGATACGCAGTATTTT.

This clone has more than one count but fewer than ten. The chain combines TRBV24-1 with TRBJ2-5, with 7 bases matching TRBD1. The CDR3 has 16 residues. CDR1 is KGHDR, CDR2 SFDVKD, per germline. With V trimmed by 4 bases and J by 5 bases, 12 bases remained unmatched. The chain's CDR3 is CATSDPATGAGETQYF. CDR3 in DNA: TGTGCCACCAGTGACCCGGCCACAGGGGCTGGTGAGACCCAGTACTTC.

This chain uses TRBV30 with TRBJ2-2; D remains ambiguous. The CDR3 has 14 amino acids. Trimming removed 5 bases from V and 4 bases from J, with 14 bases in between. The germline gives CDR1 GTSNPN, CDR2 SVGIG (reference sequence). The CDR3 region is CAWAWISGTGELFF. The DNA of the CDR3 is TGTGCCTGGGCCTGGATTTCGGGCACCGGGGAGCTGTTTTTT.

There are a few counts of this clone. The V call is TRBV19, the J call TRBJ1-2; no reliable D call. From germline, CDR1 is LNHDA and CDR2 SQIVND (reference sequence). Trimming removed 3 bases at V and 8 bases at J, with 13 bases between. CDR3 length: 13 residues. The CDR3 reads CASSIYLASGYTF. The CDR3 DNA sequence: TGTGCCAGTAGTATCTATTTAGCGAGCGGCTACACCTTC.

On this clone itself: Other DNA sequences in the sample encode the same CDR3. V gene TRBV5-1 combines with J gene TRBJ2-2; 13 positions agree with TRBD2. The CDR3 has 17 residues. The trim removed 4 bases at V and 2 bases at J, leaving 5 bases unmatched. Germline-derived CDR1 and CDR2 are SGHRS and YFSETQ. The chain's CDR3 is CASSLGLAGVNTGELFF. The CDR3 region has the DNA TGCGCCAGCAGCCTAGGACTAGCGGGGGTAAACACCGGGGAGCTGTTTTTT.

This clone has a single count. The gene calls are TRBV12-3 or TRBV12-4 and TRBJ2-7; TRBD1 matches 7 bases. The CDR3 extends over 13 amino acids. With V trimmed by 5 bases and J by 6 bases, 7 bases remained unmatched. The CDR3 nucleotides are TGTGCCAGCAGTGTCACCCGACAGGGCGAGCAGTACTTC. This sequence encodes CASSVTRQGEQYF.

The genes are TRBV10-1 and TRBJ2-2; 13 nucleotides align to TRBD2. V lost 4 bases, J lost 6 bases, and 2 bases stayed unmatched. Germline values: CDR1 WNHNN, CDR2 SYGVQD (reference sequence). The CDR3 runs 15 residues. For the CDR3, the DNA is TGCGCCAGCAGTGCCGGGACTAGCGGGGCCGGGGAGCTGTTTTTT. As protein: CASSAGTSGAGELFF.

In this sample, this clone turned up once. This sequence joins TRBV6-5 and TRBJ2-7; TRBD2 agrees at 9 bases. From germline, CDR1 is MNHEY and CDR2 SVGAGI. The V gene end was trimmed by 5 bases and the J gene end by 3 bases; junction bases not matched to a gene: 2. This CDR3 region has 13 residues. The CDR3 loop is CASSTSGRYEQYF. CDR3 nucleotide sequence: TGTGCCAGCAGTACTAGCGGGCGCTACGAGCAGTACTTC.

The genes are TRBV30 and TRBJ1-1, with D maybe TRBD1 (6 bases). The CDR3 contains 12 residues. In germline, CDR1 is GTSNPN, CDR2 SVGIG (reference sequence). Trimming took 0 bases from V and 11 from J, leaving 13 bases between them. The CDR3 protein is CAWSVQGVGAFF. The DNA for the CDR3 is TGTGCCTGGAGTGTACAGGGAGTGGGTGCTTTCTTT.

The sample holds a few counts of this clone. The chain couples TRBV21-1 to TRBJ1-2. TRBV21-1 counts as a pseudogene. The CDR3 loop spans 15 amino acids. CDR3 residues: CASSFSLPPSYGYTF. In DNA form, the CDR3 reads TGTGCCAGCAGTTTTAGTCTCCCCCCCTCCTATGGCTACACCTTC.